This T cell receptor (beta chain) originates from a study of cytomegalovirus exposure and HLA in healthy donors. Study details: Unique TCRs from HLA-typed donors, 80 million to 100 million of them, were held in an early data release. For the roughly 400 genotyped donors, more than 65% fell within the Caucasian-associated ancestry cluster.

Germline trimming cut 5 bases from V and 0 bases from J; bases unmatched to any gene: 11. The CDR3 extends over 17 amino acids. CDR1 LNHDA and CDR2 SQIVND come from the germline V gene (reference sequence). The PCR made use of 60 Vbeta and 13 Jbeta primers. This table comes from immunoSEQ multiplex PCR, and its TCRdb copy is limited to in-frame clones, with some not included. The sample yields about 140,000 clones, more than 70% seen once. The receptor comes from a woman between 50 and 59 years old in good health and CMV-seronegative. Sample: PBMCs. V is TRBV19 and J is TRBJ1-1; TRBD1 matches at 8 bases. The CDR3 sequence: CASSPGQTGALNTEAFF. The CDR3, as DNA: TGTGCCAGTAGTCCCGGACAGACAGGGGCTCTGAACACTGAAGCTTTCTTT.